The 24 T cell receptor beta chains below all came from one sample that was sequenced in a study of CXCR3-negative and CXCR3-positive naive CD8 T cells. Via 5' RACE with UMI labels, TRB cDNA libraries were prepared. TCRdb re-analyzed the 5' RACE reads; it lists each CDR3 protein once, without DNA. This sample contains around 60,000 distinct CDR3 sequences. The sequencing sample was made of naive CXCR3- CD8+ T cells from blood. The subset denotes: CD45RO-CCR7+CD27+CD95- naive CD8+ T cells lacking CXCR3 (TNR3-). The receptors were gathered from a human donor in good health. Some clones in this sample may be carry-over from other donors' samples.

The CDR3 sequence: CSADGGPDEQYF. This rearrangement joins TRBV29-1 to TRBJ2-7; absent DNA, TCRdb's TRBD1 call cannot be checked. Germline values: CDR1 SQVTM, CDR2 ANQGSEA. CDR3 length equals 12 residues.

CDR3 loop: CASSEGGELFF. The V and J genes are TRBV2 and TRBJ2-2. CDR1 SNHLY and CDR2 FYNNEI come from the germline V gene. The CDR3 extends over 11 amino acids.

The rearrangement uses TRBV29-1 and TRBJ2-1; the TCRdb call, TRBD1, lacks DNA for checking. The CDR3 has 13 amino acids. CDR1 is SQVTM, CDR2 ANQGSEA, per germline. The CDR3: CSVEEGRGYEQFF.

The V and J genes are TRBV20-1 and TRBJ2-1. This CDR3 contains 14 residues. The germline V gene has CDR1 DFQATT and CDR2 SNEGSKA (reference sequence). The CDR3 loop reads CSARVMTLYNEQFF.

The chain has TRBV6-5 and TRBJ2-3; TCRdb's D gene call, TRBD1, goes unchecked for lack of DNA. Germline CDR1 is MNHEY and CDR2 is SVGAGI. The CDR3 loop spans 16 amino acids. The CDR3 protein is CASSSTGGGRPDTQYF.

V and J are TRBV27 and TRBJ2-7; as DNA is missing, the TRBD1 call by TCRdb cannot be tested. The CDR3 runs to 13 residues. CDR1 MNHEY and CDR2 SMNVEV come from the germline V gene (reference sequence). CDR3 sequence reads: CASSWTGYYEQYF.

This sequence joins TRBV7-6 and TRBJ2-7; the TCRdb D gene call, TRBD2, has no DNA to confirm it. Germline loops: CDR1 SGHVS, CDR2 FNYEAQ. The CDR3 runs 13 residues. The CDR3 is CASTSGRGYEQYF.

This chain connects TRBV20-1 to TRBJ2-5; the D call of TRBD2 rests on TCRdb alone, since no DNA is present to check it. This CDR3 is 15 amino acids long. The germline gives CDR1 DFQATT, CDR2 SNEGSKA (reference sequence). The chain's CDR3 is CSARDYLLAGETQYF.

V gene TRBV4-3 combines with J gene TRBJ2-5; the D call of TRBD2 rests on TCRdb alone, since no DNA is present to check it. Per germline, CDR1 LGHNA and CDR2 YSLEER. The length of the CDR3 is 17 residues. The CDR3 here is CTSSQDSGLAFQETQYF.

The J gene is TRBJ2-7, the V gene TRBV28. The CDR3 totals 14 residues. Germline CDR1 is MDHEN and CDR2 is SYDVKM. CDR3 amino acids: CASSHVLASYEQYF.

V usage is TRBV7-2 and J usage is TRBJ2-5; TCRdb outputs TRBD2, but without DNA this stays unchecked. Germline CDR1 SGHTA, CDR2 FQGNSA. The CDR3 sequence is 16 residues long. The CDR3 here is CASSLVAGVERETQYF.

V usage is TRBV14 and J usage is TRBJ1-3; without DNA, the TCRdb call of TRBD1 cannot be checked. CDR1 SGHDN and CDR2 FVKESK come from the germline V gene. The CDR3 is made up of 15 amino acids. CDR3 sequence: CASSHLQGFGNTIYF.

The chain recombines TRBV12-3 or TRBV12-4 with TRBJ2-7; the D call of TRBD1 rests on TCRdb alone, since no DNA is present to check it. The CDR3 consists of 12 residues. The CDR3 sequence: CASSLLGREQYF.

J is TRBJ2-2 and V is TRBV29-1; TCRdb returns TRBD1, unconfirmable since there is no DNA. This CDR3 region has 15 residues. Germline V gene lookup returns CDR1 SQVTM and CDR2 ANQGSEA. The CDR3 loop is CSVVSAYSNTGELFF.

The chain recombines TRBV6-2 or TRBV6-3 with TRBJ1-1. This CDR3 region has 15 residues. CDR1 and CDR2 (germline): MNHEY, SVGEGT. The CDR3 sequence: CASSPHQFRHTEAFF.

This sequence joins TRBV5-1 and TRBJ2-7; absent DNA, TCRdb's TRBD1 call cannot be checked. CDR1 is SGHRS, CDR2 YFSETQ, per germline. The CDR3 is 15 amino acids. The chain's CDR3 is CASSLAGSPSYEQYF.

This chain connects TRBV12-3 or TRBV12-4 to TRBJ2-3. The CDR3 totals 13 residues. The chain's CDR3 is CASRPTDTDTQYF.

The V and J genes are TRBV7-9 and TRBJ1-1. Per germline, CDR1 SEHNR and CDR2 FQNEAQ (reference sequence). CDR3 length: 15 amino acids. CDR3 in amino acids: CASSLWLVENTEAFF.

The V call is TRBV6-5, the J call TRBJ2-3; TCRdb returns TRBD1, unconfirmable since there is no DNA. The CDR3 length is 17 residues. Germline assignment: CDR1 MNHEY and CDR2 SVGAGI. CDR3 region: CASSPQAWGQGADTQYF.

This sequence joins TRBV7-6 and TRBJ2-7; TCRdb lists TRBD1, though no DNA is available to test this call. Germline lookup yields CDR1 SGHVS and CDR2 FNYEAQ. The CDR3 totals 14 residues. The CDR3: CASSFSGILYEQYF.

V is TRBV27 and J is TRBJ2-6. The CDR3 covers 13 residues. Per germline, CDR1 MNHEY and CDR2 SMNVEV (reference sequence). The CDR3 here is CASGERGANVLTF.

V is TRBV6-2 or TRBV6-3 and J is TRBJ2-7; the TCRdb call, TRBD1, lacks DNA for checking. Looked up from germline, CDR1 is MNHEY and CDR2 is SVGEGT. The CDR3 runs to 14 residues. The CDR3 loop is CASSIPPMRYEQYF.

This chain joins TRBV5-1 and TRBJ2-3; TCRdb proposes TRBD2, but this gene call is untestable without DNA. The CDR3 runs to 16 residues. Per germline, CDR1 SGHRS and CDR2 YFSETQ. The CDR3 loop reads CASSPGRVGYTDTQYF.

The J gene is TRBJ1-1, the V gene TRBV5-1. In germline, CDR1 is SGHRS, CDR2 YFSETQ. CDR3 length equals 14 residues. This chain's CDR3 is CASSLGSMNTEAFF.